Shown below are 26 T cell receptor beta chains from a single sample sequenced in a study of identical twins. TCRdb reprocessed the 5' RACE reads with MiXCR, giving one entry per CDR3 protein. The profile covers 450,000 to 600,000 distinct CDR3 sequences, with 20% to 25% appearing a single time and around 0.48% taken by the ten largest. The same sample was also used in a study of yellow fever vaccine responses in identical twins.

The sequenced sample consisted of CD4+ T cells sorted from blood. The receptors here all came from a woman aged 18-35 years in good health.

This clonotype appeared many times. The genes are TRBV6-1 and TRBJ2-1, with 7 bases that match TRBD1. Germline-derived CDR1 and CDR2 are MNHNS and SASEGT. V gave up 5 bases and J gave up 7 bases; unmatched junction bases: 8. This CDR3 region has 14 residues. CDR3 in amino acids: CASSPLGGSNEQFF. Written as DNA, the CDR3 is TGTGCCAGCAGTCCTTTAGGGGGCTCAAATGAGCAGTTCTTC.

The rearrangement joins TRBV10-2 to TRBJ2-5; D ambiguous. Germline CDR1 is WSHSY and CDR2 is SAAADI. Trimming left V 2 bases short and J 1 base short, with 5 bases between. The CDR3 totals 13 residues. CDR3 bases: TGCGCCAGCAGTGAGGGATTCCAAGAGACCCAGTACTTC. Amino acid sequence: CASSEGFQETQYF.

V and J are TRBV3-1 and TRBJ2-7; 15 bases fit TRBD2. The CDR3 is made up of 19 amino acids. Germline V gives CDR1 LGHDT, CDR2 YNNKEL (reference sequence). The ends lost 0 bases at V and 5 bases at J; junction bases unmatched: 11. The chain's CDR3 is CASSQEAEGLAGGIHEQYF. Here the CDR3 DNA reads TGTGCCAGCAGCCAAGAGGCGGAGGGACTAGCGGGAGGTATCCACGAGCAGTACTTC.

V usage is TRBV27 and J usage is TRBJ2-6, with a weak D call TRBD1 (6 bases). The germline V gene encodes CDR1 MNHEY and CDR2 SMNVEV (reference sequence). V was shortened by 7 bases and J by 3 bases, with 16 bases between the two germline ends. The CDR3 contains 16 residues. The chain's CDR3 is CASMTGAHFGANVLTF. As DNA, the CDR3 is TGTGCCAGCATGACAGGAGCCCATTTTGGGGCCAACGTCCTGACTTTC.

The J gene is TRBJ2-1, the V gene TRBV6-1; D is unclear. The CDR3 consists of 16 residues. The germline gives CDR1 MNHNS, CDR2 SASEGT. V gave up 7 bases and J gave up 9 bases, with 25 bases separating them. The CDR3 region has the DNA TGTGCCAGCACCAGAACCCGTGACGGGTTGTCCTCTGAGCAGTTCTTC. It yields the protein CASTRTRDGLSSEQFF.

This clonotype occurred a few times. This chain connects TRBV5-1 to TRBJ2-3; D unclear. Germline CDR1 SGHRS, CDR2 YFSETQ. This CDR3 contains 14 residues. Trimming pared 5 bases from V and 6 bases from J, leaving 16 bases between. The CDR3 DNA is TGCGCCAGCAGGCCCACGACGGCCTCCGATACGCAGTATTTT. This gives the protein CASRPTTASDTQYF. The full variable domain, rest sourced from reference TRBV5-1 and TRBJ2-3, is KAGVTQTPRYLIKTRGQQVTLSCSPISGHRSVSWYQQTPGQGLQFLFEYFSETQRNKGNFPGRFSGRQFSNSRSEMNVSTLELGDSALYLCASRPTTASDTQYFGPGTRLTVL.

This clonotype was counted a few times. The V and J genes are TRBV15 and TRBJ2-3; 11 positions match TRBD2. V shed 0 bases, J shed 0 bases, and the junction held 11 bases outside the gene matches. Germline V gives CDR1 LNHNV, CDR2 YYDKDF (reference sequence). The CDR3 runs 20 residues. Written as DNA, the CDR3 is TGTGCCACCAGCAGAGATCGTTGGCTAGCGGGGGGCGTTAGCACAGATACGCAGTATTTT. Translation gives CATSRDRWLAGGVSTDTQYF.

This clonotype appeared a few times. The CDR3 DNA is TGTGCCAGCAGCCAAGACTTTGCCCCGAACATTCAGTACTTC. It yields the protein CASSQDFAPNIQYF. The rearrangement uses TRBV4-2 and TRBJ2-4; D unresolved. Trimming left V 0 bases short and J 7 bases short, with 10 bases between. This CDR3 comprises 14 residues. CDR1 and CDR2 from the germline V gene are LGHNA and YNFKEQ.

In its sample, this clonotype was seen a few times. The chain carries TRBV28 and TRBJ1-2; 8 bases are shared with TRBD1. V dropped 4 bases and J dropped 2; count of bases not matched to a gene: 6. The length of the CDR3 is 15 residues. Germline lookup yields CDR1 MDHEN and CDR2 SYDVKM. The CDR3 nucleotides read TGTGCCAGCAGTTCAACAGGGGGGGGAAACTATGGCTACACCTTC. Its translation: CASSSTGGGNYGYTF.

The chain has TRBV24-1 and TRBJ1-5; 10 bases agree with TRBD1. The V and J ends lost 7 bases and 0 bases, in that order; junction bases with no gene match: 11. This CDR3 has 18 amino acids. Looked up from germline, CDR1 is KGHDR and CDR2 is SFDVKD. The CDR3 protein is CATSPGQGSSNSNQPQHF. The CDR3 nucleotides are TGTGCCACCAGCCCGGGACAGGGGAGCTCTAATAGCAATCAGCCCCAGCATTTT.

In its sample, this clonotype was seen many times. This chain connects TRBV6-6 to TRBJ2-1; TRBD2 matches at 7 bases. V shed 0 bases and J 4 bases; nucleotides not matched to a gene: 9. Germline values: CDR1 MNHNY, CDR2 SVGAGI (reference sequence). The CDR3 loop spans 17 amino acids. The CDR3 protein is CASSYSNPSGIYNEQFF. In DNA, the CDR3 is TGTGCCAGCAGTTACTCGAATCCGAGCGGGATTTACAATGAGCAGTTCTTC.

V and J are TRBV29-1 and TRBJ2-1, with a tentative D call TRBD2 (5 bases). The CDR3 spans 12 residues. V lost 0 bases, J lost 9 bases, and 9 bases lay in between. From germline, CDR1 is SQVTM and CDR2 ANQGSEA. CDR3 sequence reads: CSVEDGVGEQFF. DNA of the CDR3: TGCAGCGTTGAAGACGGGGTTGGTGAGCAGTTCTTC.

The V call is TRBV14, the J call TRBJ1-1; D is uncertain. Trimming pared 5 bases from V and 7 bases from J, leaving 17 bases between. In germline, CDR1 is SGHDN, CDR2 FVKESK. CDR3 length: 14 amino acids. The DNA of the CDR3 is TGTGCCAGCAGCTTCTCCGGGAAAACGGGTGAAGCTTTCTTT. It specifies CASSFSGKTGEAFF.

The table lists this clonotype with a few counts. The genes are TRBV2 and TRBJ1-4; 7 nucleotides match TRBD1. The germline V gene encodes CDR1 SNHLY and CDR2 FYNNEI. The CDR3 length is 14 residues. V lost 4 bases to trimming and J lost 6 bases; unmatched junction nucleotides: 5. CDR3 DNA sequence: TGTGCCAGCAGTGTGGACAGGCTCGATGAAAAACTGTTTTTT. This codes for CASSVDRLDEKLFF.

This clonotype has at least ten counts. This chain uses TRBV12-3 or TRBV12-4 with TRBJ1-4; no reliable D call. Deletions cut 3 bases from V and 1 base from J, with 6 bases between. The CDR3 consists of 14 residues. The DNA of the CDR3 is TGTGCCAGCAGTTTGGGCAGAACTAATGAAAAACTGTTTTTT. Translation: CASSLGRTNEKLFF.

This clonotype occurred a few times. The genes are TRBV20-1 and TRBJ1-5; D is possibly TRBD1 (6 bases). Germline V gives CDR1 DFQATT, CDR2 SNEGSKA (reference sequence). V was pared by 7 bases and J by 1 base, with 14 bases between. The CDR3 is 14 residues long. The CDR3 coding sequence is TGCAGTGTCGAAGGGGGTCCGAGCAATCAGCCCCAGCATTTT. Translated, it gives CSVEGGPSNQPQHF.

This clonotype was picked up a small number of times. The gene calls are TRBV9 and TRBJ2-1, with TRBD2 matching over 11 bases. Germline loops: CDR1 SGDLS, CDR2 YYNGEE. V shed 0 bases and J 4 bases; nucleotides not matched to a gene: 6. The CDR3 runs to 17 residues. The CDR3 loop is CASSVGLGLAEYNEQFF. The CDR3 nucleotides are TGTGCCAGCAGCGTAGGCTTGGGACTAGCGGAATACAATGAGCAGTTCTTC.

CDR3 loop: CASSFSGLAGDGTQYF. The CDR3 region has the DNA TGTGCCAGCAGCTTTTCGGGACTAGCGGGAGACGGTACGCAGTATTTT. This chain links TRBV7-2 with TRBJ2-3; TRBD2 aligns across 14 bases. CDR3 length: 16 amino acids. Germline lookup yields CDR1 SGHTA and CDR2 FQGNSA. V shed 3 bases, J shed 8 bases, and the junction held 7 bases outside the gene matches.

This clonotype was recorded a few times. The gene calls are TRBV6-2 or TRBV6-3 and TRBJ2-2, with TRBD1 matching 9 bases. V gave up 7 bases and J gave up 5 bases; unmatched junction bases: 5. The CDR3 loop spans 14 amino acids. Germline V gene lookup returns CDR1 MNHEY and CDR2 SVGEGT. CDR3 bases: TGTGCCAGCAACGGACAGGGGTGGACCGGGGAGCTGTTTTTT. It yields the protein CASNGQGWTGELFF.

This clonotype appeared a few times. The V gene is TRBV6-1, the J gene TRBJ2-7, with 10 bases matching TRBD2. The CDR3 has 15 amino acids. Germline V gene data show CDR1 as MNHNS and CDR2 as SASEGT. V lost 2 bases and J lost 2; bases outside the gene matches: 3. The CDR3 DNA reads as TGTGCCAGCAGTGAACTAGCGGGAGCCACCTACGAGCAGTACTTC. Protein sequence: CASSELAGATYEQYF.

The chain uses TRBV6-1 and TRBJ1-1; no definite D call. V lost 7 bases, J lost 0 bases, and 12 bases lay in between. Germline V gene lookup returns CDR1 MNHNS and CDR2 SASEGT. The CDR3 length is 14 residues. CDR3: CASNPTGVNTEAFF. CDR3 DNA: TGTGCCAGCAATCCAACCGGGGTGAACACTGAAGCTTTCTTT.

The gene calls are TRBV28 and TRBJ2-7; the D is unclear. The CDR3 length is 13 residues. V lost 4 bases and J 1 base, leaving 8 bases between the germline ends. Germline V gene sequence: CDR1 MDHEN, CDR2 SYDVKM. The CDR3 nucleotides read TGTGCCAGCAGTTCCCAGGATTCCTACGAGCAGTACGTC. Its translation: CASSSQDSYEQYV.

This clonotype occurred a few times. The chain joins TRBV10-3 to TRBJ1-3, with unresolved D. Trimming cost V 3 bases and J 4 bases, with 10 bases left between them. Germline CDR1 ENHRY, CDR2 SYGVKD. This CDR3 has 14 amino acids. CDR3 region: CAISDLFPGNTIYF. The CDR3 nucleotides are TGTGCCATCAGTGATCTATTTCCCGGAAACACCATATATTTT.

This clonotype has a handful of counts. This sequence joins TRBV12-3 or TRBV12-4 and TRBJ1-2; no reliable D call. The CDR3 consists of 11 residues. V lost 8 bases and J lost 4, with 8 bases in between. DNA for the CDR3: TGTGCCAGCTCGGCGATCTATGGCTACACCTTC. Residues: CASSAIYGYTF.

This rearrangement joins TRBV5-4 to TRBJ2-6; TRBD1 aligns across 11 bases. Trimming removed 1 base from V and 4 bases from J; junction bases left unmatched: 13. The CDR3 is 20 residues long. Germline values: CDR1 SGHNT, CDR2 YYREEE (reference sequence). The CDR3 region is CASSLRPRDRGIMGANVLTF. The CDR3 DNA reads as TGTGCCAGCAGCTTGCGACCCCGGGACAGGGGGATTATGGGGGCCAACGTCCTGACTTTC.

This clonotype was seen many times. The J gene is TRBJ2-1, the V gene TRBV12-3 or TRBV12-4, with D tentatively TRBD1 (6 bases). The CDR3 loop spans 12 amino acids. V was shortened by 0 bases and J by 9 bases, with 6 bases between the two germline ends. The CDR3 DNA follows: TGTGCCAGCAGTTTAGCAGGGGGTGAGCAGTTCTTC. It yields the protein CASSLAGGEQFF.